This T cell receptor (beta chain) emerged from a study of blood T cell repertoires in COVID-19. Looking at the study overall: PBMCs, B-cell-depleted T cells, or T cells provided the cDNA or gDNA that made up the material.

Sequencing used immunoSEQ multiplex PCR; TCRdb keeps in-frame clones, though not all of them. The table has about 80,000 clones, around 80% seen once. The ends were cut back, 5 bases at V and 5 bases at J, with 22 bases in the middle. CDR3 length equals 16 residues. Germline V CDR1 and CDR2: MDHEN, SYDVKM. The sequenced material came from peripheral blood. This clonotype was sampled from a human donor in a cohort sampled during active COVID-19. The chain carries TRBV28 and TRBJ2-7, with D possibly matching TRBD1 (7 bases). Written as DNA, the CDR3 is TGTGCCAGCAGTCCACCCCCCCGAGGGGGCGGGAACGAGCAGTACTTC. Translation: CASSPPPRGGGNEQYF.